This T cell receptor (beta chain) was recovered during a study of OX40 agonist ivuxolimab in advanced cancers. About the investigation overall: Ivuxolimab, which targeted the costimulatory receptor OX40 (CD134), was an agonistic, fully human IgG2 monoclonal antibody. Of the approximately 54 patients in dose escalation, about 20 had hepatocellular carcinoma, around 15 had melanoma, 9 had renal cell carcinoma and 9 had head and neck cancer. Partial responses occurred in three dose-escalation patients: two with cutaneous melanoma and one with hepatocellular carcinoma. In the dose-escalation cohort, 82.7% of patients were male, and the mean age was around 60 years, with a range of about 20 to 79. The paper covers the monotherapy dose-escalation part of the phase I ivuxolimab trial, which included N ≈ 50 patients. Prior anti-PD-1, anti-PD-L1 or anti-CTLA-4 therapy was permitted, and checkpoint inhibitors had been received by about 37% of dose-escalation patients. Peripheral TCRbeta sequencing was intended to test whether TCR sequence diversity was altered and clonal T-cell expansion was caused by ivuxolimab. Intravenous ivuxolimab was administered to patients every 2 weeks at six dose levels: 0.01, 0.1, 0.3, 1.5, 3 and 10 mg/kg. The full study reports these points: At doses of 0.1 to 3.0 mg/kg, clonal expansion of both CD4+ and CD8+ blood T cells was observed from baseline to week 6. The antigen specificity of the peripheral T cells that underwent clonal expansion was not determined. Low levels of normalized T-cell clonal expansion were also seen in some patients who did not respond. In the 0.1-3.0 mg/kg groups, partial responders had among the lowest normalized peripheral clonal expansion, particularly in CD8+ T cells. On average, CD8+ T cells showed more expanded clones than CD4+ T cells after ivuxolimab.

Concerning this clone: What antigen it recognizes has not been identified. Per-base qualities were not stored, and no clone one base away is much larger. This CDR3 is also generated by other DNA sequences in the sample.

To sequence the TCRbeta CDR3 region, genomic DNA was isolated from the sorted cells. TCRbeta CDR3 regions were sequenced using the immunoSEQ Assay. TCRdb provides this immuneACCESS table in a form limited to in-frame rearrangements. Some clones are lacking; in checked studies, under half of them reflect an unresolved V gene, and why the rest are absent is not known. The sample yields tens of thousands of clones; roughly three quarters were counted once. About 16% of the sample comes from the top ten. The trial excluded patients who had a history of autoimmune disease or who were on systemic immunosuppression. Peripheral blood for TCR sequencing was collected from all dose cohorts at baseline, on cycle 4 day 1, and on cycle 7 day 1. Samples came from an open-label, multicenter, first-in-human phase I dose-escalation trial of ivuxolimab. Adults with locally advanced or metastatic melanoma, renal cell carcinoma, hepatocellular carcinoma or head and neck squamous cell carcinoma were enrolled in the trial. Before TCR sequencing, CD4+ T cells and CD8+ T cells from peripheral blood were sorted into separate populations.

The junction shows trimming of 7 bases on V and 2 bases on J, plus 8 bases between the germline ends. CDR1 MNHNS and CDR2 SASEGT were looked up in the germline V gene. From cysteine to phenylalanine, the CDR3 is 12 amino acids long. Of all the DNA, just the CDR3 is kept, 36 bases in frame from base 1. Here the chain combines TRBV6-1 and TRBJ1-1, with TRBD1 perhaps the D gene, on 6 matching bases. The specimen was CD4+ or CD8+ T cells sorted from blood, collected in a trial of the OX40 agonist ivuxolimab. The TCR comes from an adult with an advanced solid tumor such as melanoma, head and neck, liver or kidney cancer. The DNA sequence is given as TGTGCCAGCAAACAGGGAAACACTGAAGCTTTCTTT. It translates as CASKQGNTEAFF.